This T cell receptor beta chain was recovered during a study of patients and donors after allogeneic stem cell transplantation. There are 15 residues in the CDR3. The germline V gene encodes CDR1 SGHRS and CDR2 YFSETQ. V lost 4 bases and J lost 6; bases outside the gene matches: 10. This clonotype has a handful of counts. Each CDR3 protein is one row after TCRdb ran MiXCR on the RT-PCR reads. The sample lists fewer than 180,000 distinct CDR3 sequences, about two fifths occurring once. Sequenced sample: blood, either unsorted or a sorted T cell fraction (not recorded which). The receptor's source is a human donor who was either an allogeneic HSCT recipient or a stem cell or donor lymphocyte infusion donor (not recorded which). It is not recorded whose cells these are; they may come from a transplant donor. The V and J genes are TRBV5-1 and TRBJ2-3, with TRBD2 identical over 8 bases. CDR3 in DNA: TGCGCCAGCAGCGCCTGGACTAGCCTCGACGATACGCAGTATTTT. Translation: CASSAWTSLDDTQYF. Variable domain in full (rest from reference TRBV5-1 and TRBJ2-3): KAGVTQTPRYLIKTRGQQVTLSCSPISGHRSVSWYQQTPGQGLQFLFEYFSETQRNKGNFPGRFSGRQFSNSRSEMNVSTLELGDSALYLCASSAWTSLDDTQYFGPGTRLTVL.